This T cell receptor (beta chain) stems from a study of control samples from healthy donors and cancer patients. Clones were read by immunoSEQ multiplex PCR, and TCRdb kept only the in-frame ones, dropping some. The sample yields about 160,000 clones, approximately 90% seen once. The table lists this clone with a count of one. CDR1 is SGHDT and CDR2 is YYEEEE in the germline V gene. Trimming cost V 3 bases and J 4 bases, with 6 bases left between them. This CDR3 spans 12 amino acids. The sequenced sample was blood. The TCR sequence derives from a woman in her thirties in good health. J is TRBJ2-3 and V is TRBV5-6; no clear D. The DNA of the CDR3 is TGTGCCAGCAGCTCGTTCGCAGATACGCAGTATTTT. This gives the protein CASSSFADTQYF.